Each of the 8 T cell receptor beta chains below was sequenced from the same sample in a study of a mutant IDH1 vaccine in newly diagnosed glioma. Libraries were prepared by immunoSEQ multiplex PCR; TCRdb keeps only in-frame clonotypes and omits some of them. The table shows about 77,000 clones, with 75% to 90% occurring only once. Their antigens remain unidentified. As to time point: week 23, last vaccination. Vaccine doses each comprised 300 ug of mutant IDH1 20-mer peptide, with topical imiquimod. This sample comprised PBMCs, obtained from a glioma patient whose treatment included an IDH1 peptide vaccine. These receptors were collected from a woman in her forties or fifties with glioma.

V usage is TRBV5-4 and J usage is TRBJ1-5; no clear D gene. The CDR3 totals 13 residues. Germline V gene data show CDR1 as SGHNT and CDR2 as YYREEE (reference sequence). The V gene lost 4 bases and the J gene lost 6 bases, with 11 bases spanning the gap. The CDR3 protein is CASSLRRGQPQHF. Here the CDR3 DNA reads TGTGCCAGCAGCCTCCGACGAGGTCAGCCCCAGCATTTT.

V usage is TRBV10-2 and J usage is TRBJ2-1; possibly TRBD1 or TRBD2 for D (5 bases each). Deletions cut 4 bases from V and 2 bases from J, with 12 bases between. Germline V gene sequence: CDR1 WSHSY, CDR2 SAAADI. This CDR3 comprises 15 residues. In nucleotides, the CDR3 is TGCGCCAGCAGTGGGGGGAGTTTCCCCTACAATGAGCAGTTCTTC. It yields the protein CASSGGSFPYNEQFF.

The genes are TRBV19 and TRBJ2-7; TRBD1 matches 7 bases. This CDR3 region has 14 residues. The germline V gene encodes CDR1 LNHDA and CDR2 SQIVND (reference sequence). V trimming: 3 bases; J trimming: 5 bases; junction bases outside the gene matches: 7. The CDR3 is CASSISGGIDEQYF. CDR3 sequence (DNA): TGTGCCAGTAGTATCTCAGGGGGTATTGACGAGCAGTACTTC.

This clone was observed a single time. J is TRBJ2-1 and V is TRBV7-2, with D tentatively TRBD2 (6 bases). The CDR3 has 15 residues. V gave up 1 base and J gave up 4 bases, with 11 bases separating them. Germline values: CDR1 SGHTA, CDR2 FQGNSA. CDR3 sequence: CASSLDGSTYNEQFF. The CDR3, as DNA: TGTGCCAGCAGCTTAGACGGGAGTACTTACAATGAGCAGTTCTTC.

The chain joins TRBV7-2 to TRBJ1-2, with D possibly matching TRBD1 (6 bases). The CDR3 loop spans 14 amino acids. The V and J ends lost 0 bases and 8 bases respectively, with 13 bases between them. Germline assignment: CDR1 SGHTA and CDR2 FQGNSA. The CDR3 sequence is CASSLAEQGRGYTF. CDR3 nucleotides: TGTGCCAGCAGCTTAGCAGAACAGGGACGCGGCTACACCTTC.

The V call is TRBV7-9, the J call TRBJ2-1; 13 positions agree with TRBD2. Germline assignment: CDR1 SEHNR and CDR2 FQNEAQ (reference sequence). The CDR3 is made up of 16 amino acids. V was pared by 0 bases and J by 10 bases, with 6 bases of the junction left unmatched. DNA for the CDR3: TGTGCCAGCAGCTTAGCCCTCAGGACTAGCGGGAGCGAGCAGTTCTTC. This encodes CASSLALRTSGSEQFF.

This chain links TRBV5-1 with TRBJ2-5; weak D call: TRBD1 (5 bases). Looked up from germline, CDR1 is SGHRS and CDR2 is YFSETQ. The CDR3 covers 15 residues. The V and J ends lost 0 bases and 5 bases respectively, with 14 bases between them. Here the CDR3 DNA reads TGCGCCAGCAGCTTGGACGGCACGCCAGGGGAGACCCAGTACTTC. This encodes CASSLDGTPGETQYF. The whole variable domain, filled in from reference TRBV5-1 and TRBJ2-5, reads KAGVTQTPRYLIKTRGQQVTLSCSPISGHRSVSWYQQTPGQGLQFLFEYFSETQRNKGNFPGRFSGRQFSNSRSEMNVSTLELGDSALYLCASSLDGTPGETQYFGPGTRLLVL.

As for this clone: Other DNA sequences in the same sample also yield this CDR3. The CDR3 protein is CATSRGTGNQPQHF. In DNA, the CDR3 is TGTGCCACCAGCAGGGGCACAGGTAATCAGCCCCAGCATTTT. V gene TRBV15 combines with J gene TRBJ1-5, with D perhaps TRBD1 (5 bases). The CDR3 covers 14 residues. Trimming shortened V by 3 bases and J by 4 bases, and 10 bases separated the two germline ends. CDR1 is LNHNV and CDR2 is YYDKDF in the germline V gene (reference sequence).